The present T cell receptor beta chain was sequenced within a study of control samples from healthy donors and cancer patients. The repertoire was sequenced with immunoSEQ multiplex PCR; TCRdb's copy has only in-frame clones and lacks some. The data show roughly 80,000 clones, 80% to 90% seen once. CDR1 MNHEY and CDR2 SVGAGI come from the germline V gene. The CDR3 is made up of 14 amino acids. Trimming removed 1 base at V and 1 base at J, with 7 bases between. The receptor comes from a woman aged 60-70 years with head and neck cancer. Sequencing was performed on PBMCs. This rearrangement joins TRBV6-5 to TRBJ1-1; unclear D gene. CDR3 in DNA: TGTGCCAGCAGTTACTATGGGGAGAACACTGAAGCTTTCTTT. Translated, it gives CASSYYGENTEAFF.